This T cell receptor (beta chain) was recovered during a study of cytomegalovirus exposure and HLA in healthy donors. PCR involved 60 Vbeta and 13 Jbeta primers. The repertoire was sequenced with immunoSEQ multiplex PCR; TCRdb's copy has only in-frame clones and lacks some. The data hold approximately 170,000 clones, with 80% to 90% observed a single time. V dropped 3 bases and J dropped 0; count of bases not matched to a gene: 12. The length of the CDR3 is 19 residues. In germline, CDR1 is SGDLS, CDR2 YYNGEE. In its sample, this clone was seen once. This chain connects TRBV9 to TRBJ2-2, with 9 bases aligning to TRBD1. The specimen was PBMCs. The TCR comes from a woman younger than 30 in good health and CMV-seronegative. This chain's CDR3 is CASSAEGQGSFANTGELFF. The CDR3 DNA follows: TGTGCCAGCAGCGCCGAAGGACAGGGGTCATTCGCGAACACCGGGGAGCTGTTTTTT.